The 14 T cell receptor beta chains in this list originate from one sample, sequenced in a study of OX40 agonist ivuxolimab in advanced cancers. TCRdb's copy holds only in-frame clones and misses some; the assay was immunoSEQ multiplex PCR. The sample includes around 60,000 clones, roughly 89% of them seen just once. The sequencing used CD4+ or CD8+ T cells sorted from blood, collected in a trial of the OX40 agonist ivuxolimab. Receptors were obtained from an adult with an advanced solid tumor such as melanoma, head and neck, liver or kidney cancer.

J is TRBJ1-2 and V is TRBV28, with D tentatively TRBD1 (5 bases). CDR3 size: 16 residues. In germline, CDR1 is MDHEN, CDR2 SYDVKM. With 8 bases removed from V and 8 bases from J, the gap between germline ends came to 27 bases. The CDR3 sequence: CASDLMGGDSLRGYTF. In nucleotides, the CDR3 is TGTGCCAGCGACCTAATGGGGGGAGACAGTTTGCGGGGCTACACCTTC.

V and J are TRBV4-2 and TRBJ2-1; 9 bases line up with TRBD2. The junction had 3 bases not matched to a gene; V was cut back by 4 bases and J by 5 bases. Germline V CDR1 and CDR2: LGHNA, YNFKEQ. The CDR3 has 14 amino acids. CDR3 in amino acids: CASSLRLADNEQFF. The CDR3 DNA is TGTGCCAGCAGCCTAAGACTAGCGGACAATGAGCAGTTCTTC.

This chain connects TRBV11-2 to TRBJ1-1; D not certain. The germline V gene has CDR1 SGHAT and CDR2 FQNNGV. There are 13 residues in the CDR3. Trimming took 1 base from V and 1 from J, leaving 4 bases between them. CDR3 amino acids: CASSLAPNTEAFF. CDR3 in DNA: TGTGCCAGCAGCTTAGCCCCGAACACTGAAGCTTTCTTT.

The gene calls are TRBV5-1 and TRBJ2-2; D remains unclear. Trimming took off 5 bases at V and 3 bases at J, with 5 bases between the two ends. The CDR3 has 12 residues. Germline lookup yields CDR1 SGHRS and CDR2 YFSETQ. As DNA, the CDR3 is TGCGCCAGCAGGGGGTACACCGGGGAGCTGTTTTTT. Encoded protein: CASRGYTGELFF.

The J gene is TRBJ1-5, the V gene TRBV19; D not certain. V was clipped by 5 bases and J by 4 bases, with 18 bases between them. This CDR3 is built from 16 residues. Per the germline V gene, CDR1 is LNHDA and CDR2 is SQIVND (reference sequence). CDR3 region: CASSVAAGSPNQPQHF. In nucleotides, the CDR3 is TGTGCCAGTAGTGTGGCAGCCGGATCCCCGAATCAGCCCCAGCATTTT.

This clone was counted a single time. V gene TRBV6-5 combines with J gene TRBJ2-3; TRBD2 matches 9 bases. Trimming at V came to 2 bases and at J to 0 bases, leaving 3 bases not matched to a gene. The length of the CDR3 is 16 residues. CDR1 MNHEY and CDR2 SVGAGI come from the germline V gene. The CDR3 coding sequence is TGTGCCAGCAGTTACGGTAGCGGGGGAAGCACAGATACGCAGTATTTT. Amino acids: CASSYGSGGSTDTQYF.

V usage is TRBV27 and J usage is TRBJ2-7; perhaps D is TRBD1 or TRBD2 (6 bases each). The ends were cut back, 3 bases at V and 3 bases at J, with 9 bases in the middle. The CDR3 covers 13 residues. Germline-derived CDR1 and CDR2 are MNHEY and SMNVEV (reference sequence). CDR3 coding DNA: TGTGCCAGCAGTTTGGGGGGCCTCTACGAGCAGTACTTC. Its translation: CASSLGGLYEQYF.

DNA for the CDR3: TGTGCCAGCAGTTTAACTAGCGGAATAAATGAGCAGTTCTTC. Amino acids: CASSLTSGINEQFF. V and J are TRBV28 and TRBJ2-1; 8 bases line up with TRBD2. This CDR3 has 14 amino acids. Germline values: CDR1 MDHEN, CDR2 SYDVKM. J gave up 7 bases and V 2 bases, and 4 bases lay outside the gene matches. The full variable domain, with the rest looked up from reference TRBV28 and TRBJ2-1, is DVKVTQSSRYLVKRTGEKVFLECVQDMDHENMFWYRQDPGLGLRLIYFSYDVKMKEKGDIPEGYSVSREKKERFSLILESASTNQTSMYLCASSLTSGINEQFFGPGTRLTVL.

The CDR3 sequence: CASSAPSGGAVTGELFF. The CDR3 DNA is TGTGCCAGCAGTGCCCCCTCGGGGGGCGCGGTCACCGGGGAGCTGTTTTTT. The chain recombines TRBV25-1 with TRBJ2-2; perhaps TRBD2 as D (7 bases). The CDR3 covers 17 residues. V gave up 4 bases and J gave up 4 bases, with 19 bases separating them. Germline loops: CDR1 MGHDK, CDR2 SYGVNS.

The CDR3 is CASSIDMGVTEAFF. The CDR3 DNA reads as TGTGCCAGTAGTATAGATATGGGGGTCACTGAAGCTTTCTTT. This sequence joins TRBV19 and TRBJ1-1; D might be TRBD1 (5 bases). Germline assignment: CDR1 LNHDA and CDR2 SQIVND (reference sequence). The CDR3 is 14 residues long. V lost 0 bases and J 4 bases, leaving 9 bases between the germline ends. The full variable domain, in which reference TRBV19 and TRBJ1-1 provide the parts outside the CDR3, is DGGITQSPKYLFRKEGQNVTLSCEQNLNHDAMYWYRQDPGQGLRLIYYSQIVNDFQKGDIAEGYSVSREKKESFPLTVTSAQKNPTAFYLCASSIDMGVTEAFFGQGTRLTVV.

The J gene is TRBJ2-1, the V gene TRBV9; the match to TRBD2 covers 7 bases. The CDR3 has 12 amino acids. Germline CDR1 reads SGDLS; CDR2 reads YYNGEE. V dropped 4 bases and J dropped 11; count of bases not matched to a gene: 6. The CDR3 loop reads CASSPGLDQQFF. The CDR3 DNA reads TGTGCCAGCAGCCCCGGACTAGATCAGCAGTTCTTC.

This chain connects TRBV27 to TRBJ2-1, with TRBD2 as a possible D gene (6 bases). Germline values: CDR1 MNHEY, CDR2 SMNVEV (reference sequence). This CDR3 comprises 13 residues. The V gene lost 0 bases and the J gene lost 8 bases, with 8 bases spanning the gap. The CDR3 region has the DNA TGTGCCAGCAGTTTATCGTGGGGGGATGAGCAGTTCTTC. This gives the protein CASSLSWGDEQFF.

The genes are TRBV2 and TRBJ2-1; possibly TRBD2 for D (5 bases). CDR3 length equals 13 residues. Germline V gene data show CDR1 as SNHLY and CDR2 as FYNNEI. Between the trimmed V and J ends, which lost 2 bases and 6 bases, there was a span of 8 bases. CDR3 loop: CASSETLGNEQFF. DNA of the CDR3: TGTGCCAGCAGTGAAACACTAGGCAATGAGCAGTTCTTC.

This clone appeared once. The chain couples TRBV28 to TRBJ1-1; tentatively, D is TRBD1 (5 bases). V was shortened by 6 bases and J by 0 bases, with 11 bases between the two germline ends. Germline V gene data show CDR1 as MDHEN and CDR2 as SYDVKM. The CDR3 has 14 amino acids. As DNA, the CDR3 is TGTGCCAGCAGCTACCCGGGACTGAACACTGAAGCTTTCTTT. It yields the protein CASSYPGLNTEAFF.